Listed below are T cell receptor beta chains from one sample, sequenced in a study of brain metastases from non-small cell lung cancer. TCRdb's table, derived via immunoSEQ multiplex PCR, lists solely in-frame clones and lacks some. The sample includes about 1,600 clones, 86% seen only once; the top ten take about 19%. Sequencing was carried out using primary lung tumor tissue. The source of these receptors is a donor at least 40 years old with non-small cell lung cancer. Each CDR3 is given with its conserved first and last residue. Fields, in order: clone size, J gene, V gene, D gene, CDR3 DNA, CDR3 protein. A D gene is named only where the DNA matches it firmly. Clone size is stated in some rows and not others, as once, few, many or a class when expanded.

>NA|TRBJ2-1|TRBV7-9|NA
TGTGCCAGCAGCCCGGGGGGGACAGGAGGGGAGAATGAGCAGTTCTTC
CASSPGGTGGENEQFF
>once|TRBJ1-3|TRBV30|NA
TGTGCCTGGAGTGTCAATGGCAGAAACACCATATATTTT
CAWSVNGRNTIYF
>NA|TRBJ2-1|TRBV30|TRBD2
TGTGCCTGGAGTGTAAGACTAGCGGGGTCCAATGAGCAGTTCTTC
CAWSVRLAGSNEQFF
>NA|TRBJ1-4|TRBV7-6|TRBD1
TGTGCCAGCAGCTCCGCCGGGACAGGAGGTGAAAAACTGTTTTTT
CASSSAGTGGEKLFF
>NA|TRBJ2-4|TRBV14|NA
TGTGCCAGCAGCCAAGCGACTGGACTAGCCAAAAACATTCAGTACTTC
CASSQATGLAKNIQYF
>NA|TRBJ2-3|TRBV7-2|NA
TGTGCCAGCAGCCGATACACAGATACGCAGTATTTT
CASSRYTDTQYF
>NA|TRBJ2-2|TRBV25-1|TRBD1
TGTGCCAGCAACCAGGGGGCAGGCACCGGGGAGCTGTTTTTT
CASNQGAGTGELFF
>NA|TRBJ1-1|TRBV4-3|NA
TGCGCCAGCAGCCAAGGGTTCCTGGATGGCGGATCTGAAGCTTTCTTT
CASSQGFLDGGSEAFF
>NA|TRBJ1-1|TRBV14|NA
TGTGCCAGCAGCCAAGGCCGGGGTTCGTCTGAAGCTTTCTTT
CASSQGRGSSEAFF
>NA|TRBJ1-6|TRBV11-1|NA
TGTGCCAGCAGCCCCACAAGGAGTTCACCCCTCCACTTT
CASSPTRSSPLHF
>NA|TRBJ1-1|TRBV9|TRBD1
TGTGCCAGCAGCGATCCGGGACAGGGGGCGGGCACTGAAGCTTTCTTT
CASSDPGQGAGTEAFF
>NA|TRBJ2-2|TRBV6-4|NA
TGTGCCAGCAGTGACAGCTACACCGGGGAGCTGTTTTTT
CASSDSYTGELFF
>NA|TRBJ1-2|TRBV7-2|NA
TGTACCAGCAGACAACAGATCAATTATGGCTACACCTTC
CTSRQQINYGYTF
>NA|TRBJ1-1|TRBV10-3|TRBD1
TGTGCCATCAGGGGGACAGGGGGGGCTTTCTTT
CAIRGTGGAFF
>once|TRBJ2-3|TRBV2|TRBD2
TGTGCCAGCATCTATGACGGGGGGGCCGAAGATACGCAGTATTTT
CASIYDGGAEDTQYF
>NA|TRBJ1-1|TRBV7-2|NA
TGTGCCAGCAGCTTAGATTGGAGGTGGGGGGACACTGAAGCTTTCTTT
CASSLDWRWGDTEAFF
>NA|TRBJ1-1|TRBV11-3|NA
TGTGCCAGCAGCCAACTGGGGATCACTGAAGCTTTCTTT
CASSQLGITEAFF
>NA|TRBJ2-3|TRBV6-5|NA
TGTGCCAGCAAAGGGCCCGTGGGTACGCAGTATTTT
CASKGPVGTQYF
>NA|TRBJ2-5|TRBV7-2|TRBD2
TGTGCCAGCAGCTTCCAGCGGGGGGGCGGAGAGACCCAGTACTTC
CASSFQRGGGETQYF
>NA|TRBJ1-1|TRBV30|NA
TGTGCCTGGGCGGCCCAGGGACAGAACACTGAAGCTTTCTTT
CAWAAQGQNTEAFF
>NA|TRBJ2-3|TRBV5-1|NA
TGCGCCAGCAGCTTGGACGGGGGTCCCACAGATACGCAGTATTTT
CASSLDGGPTDTQYF
>NA|TRBJ1-2|TRBV2|NA
TGTGCCAGCAGTGACAGGCAGGGGCGGCATGGCTACATCTTC
CASSDRQGRHGYIF
>NA|TRBJ1-1|TRBV5-5|TRBD1
TGTGCCAGCAGCTTGTTGGGGACAGGGAACACTGAAGCTTTCTTT
CASSLLGTGNTEAFF
>NA|TRBJ2-7|TRBV27|NA
TGTGCCAGCAGTTTCGGCATTAGCCCCAACGAGCAGTACTTC
CASSFGISPNEQYF
>NA|TRBJ1-2|TRBV5-8|NA
TGTGCCAGCAGCGCCAGGGGAACCTATGGCTACACCTTC
CASSARGTYGYTF